This entry features one TCR beta chain sequence. The data were taken from a study of blood T cells in healthy people across ages. PCR was performed a second time for 7 to 11 cycles using a sample-barcoded 5' primer and a J-beta primer mix. TCRdb reprocessed the 5' RACE reads via MiXCR and lists one record per CDR3 protein. This table holds about 680,000 distinct CDR3 sequences, 45% to 50% found once. Healthy Caucasians from Russia aged about 6 to 90 served as donors. At least 5 micrograms of total RNA were extracted per sample. This clonotype originated in a woman in her fifties or sixties in good health. Sequencing was carried out using blood.

As DNA, the CDR3 is TGTGCCAGCAAAGGTGCGTATGAGCAGTACTTC. Amino acid sequence: CASKGAYEQYF. The chain couples TRBV3-1 to TRBJ2-5; D remains unclear. Trimming stripped 7 bases from V and 11 bases from J, with 14 bases between. The CDR3 is 11 residues long. The germline V gene has CDR1 LGHDT and CDR2 YNNKEL (reference sequence).